Listed below are T cell receptor beta chains from one sample, sequenced in a study of shared clonotypes between healthy human individuals. The protocol was immunoSEQ multiplex PCR, while the TCRdb copy is restricted to in-frame clones and leaves out a portion. This table holds 85,000 to 100,000 clones, approximately 63% found once. Sequenced: memory CD8+ T cells sorted from blood. All receptors derive from a young man in good health. The CDR3 runs from the conserved cysteine through the conserved F or W. The order of the fields is D gene, clone size, V gene, CDR3 length, J gene, CDR3 protein, CDR3 DNA. A D gene is named only where the DNA matches it firmly. Clone sizes are given selectively: once, few, many, or a class where the clone is expanded.

d_call: NA; clone_size: NA; v_call: TRBV5-5; cdr3_length: 16; j_call: TRBJ1-2; cdr3_aa: CASSSQGWGGGYGYTF; cdr3_nt: TGTGCCAGCAGCTCCCAGGGGTGGGGTGGTGGATATGGCTACACCTTC
d_call: TRBD2; clone_size: NA; v_call: TRBV5-4; cdr3_length: 16; j_call: TRBJ2-1; cdr3_aa: CASSPNSGSSYNEQFF; cdr3_nt: TGTGCCAGCAGCCCGAATAGCGGGAGCTCCTACAATGAGCAGTTCTTC
d_call: NA; clone_size: NA; v_call: TRBV7-6; cdr3_length: 16; j_call: TRBJ2-2; cdr3_aa: CASSLVPLLNTGELFF; cdr3_nt: TGTGCCAGCAGCTTAGTTCCGTTACTGAACACCGGGGAGCTGTTTTTT
d_call: NA; clone_size: NA; v_call: TRBV20-1; cdr3_length: 10; j_call: TRBJ2-3; cdr3_aa: CTVLTDTQYF; cdr3_nt: TGCACGGTACTCACAGATACGCAGTATTTT
d_call: TRBD1; clone_size: NA; v_call: TRBV7-2; cdr3_length: 16; j_call: TRBJ2-7; cdr3_aa: CASSYRDRGHSYEQYF; cdr3_nt: TGTGCCAGCAGCTACCGGGACAGGGGGCATTCCTACGAGCAGTACTTC
d_call: TRBD2; clone_size: NA; v_call: TRBV25-1; cdr3_length: 16; j_call: TRBJ2-5; cdr3_aa: CASSESLAGVEETQYF; cdr3_nt: TGTGCCAGCAGTGAATCCCTAGCGGGAGTGGAAGAGACCCAGTACTTC
d_call: NA; clone_size: NA; v_call: TRBV7-9; cdr3_length: 14; j_call: TRBJ1-2; cdr3_aa: CASSLFPTNYGYTF; cdr3_nt: TGTGCCAGCAGCTTATTTCCCACTAACTATGGCTACACCTTC
d_call: NA; clone_size: NA; v_call: TRBV4-1; cdr3_length: 17; j_call: TRBJ1-3; cdr3_aa: CASSQDGTATPSNTIYF; cdr3_nt: TGCGCCAGCAGCCAAGATGGGACCGCGACTCCAAGCAACACCATATATTTT
d_call: TRBD2; clone_size: NA; v_call: TRBV9; cdr3_length: 18; j_call: TRBJ2-1; cdr3_aa: CASSVDPGDGLAGGGSFF; cdr3_nt: TGTGCCAGCAGCGTAGACCCAGGGGACGGACTAGCGGGAGGTGGTAGTTTCTTC
d_call: NA; clone_size: NA; v_call: TRBV12-1; cdr3_length: 13; j_call: TRBJ2-1; cdr3_aa: CASSLVWYNEQFF; cdr3_nt: TGTGCCAGCAGCTTAGTTTGGTACAATGAGCAGTTCTTC
d_call: NA; clone_size: NA; v_call: TRBV28; cdr3_length: 13; j_call: TRBJ2-7; cdr3_aa: CASTQENSYEQYF; cdr3_nt: TGTGCCAGCACCCAGGAAAACTCCTACGAGCAGTACTTC
d_call: NA; clone_size: once; v_call: TRBV29-1; cdr3_length: 12; j_call: TRBJ2-1; cdr3_aa: CIVVASHNEQFF; cdr3_nt: TGCATCGTAGTGGCTAGCCACAATGAGCAGTTCTTC
d_call: NA; clone_size: NA; v_call: TRBV5-5; cdr3_length: 14; j_call: TRBJ2-1; cdr3_aa: CASSHRDNYNEQFF; cdr3_nt: TGTGCCAGCAGCCACCGGGACAACTACAATGAGCAGTTCTTC
d_call: NA; clone_size: NA; v_call: TRBV6-4; cdr3_length: 13; j_call: TRBJ2-1; cdr3_aa: CASSVGADNEQFF; cdr3_nt: TGTGCCAGCAGTGTCGGGGCAGACAATGAGCAGTTCTTC
d_call: TRBD2; clone_size: NA; v_call: TRBV5-4; cdr3_length: 18; j_call: TRBJ2-2; cdr3_aa: CASSLGDSGRKNTGELFF; cdr3_nt: TGTGCCAGCAGCTTGGGGGATAGCGGGAGAAAGAACACCGGGGAGCTGTTTTTT
d_call: NA; clone_size: NA; v_call: TRBV9; cdr3_length: 12; j_call: TRBJ2-7; cdr3_aa: CASSVGDYEQYF; cdr3_nt: TGTGCCAGCAGCGTAGGAGATTACGAGCAGTACTTC
d_call: TRBD1; clone_size: many; v_call: TRBV28; cdr3_length: 16; j_call: TRBJ2-1; cdr3_aa: CASSLLSGQENNEQFF; cdr3_nt: TGTGCCAGCAGTTTATTATCCGGACAGGAGAACAATGAGCAGTTCTTC
d_call: TRBD1; clone_size: once; v_call: TRBV2; cdr3_length: 14; j_call: TRBJ1-1; cdr3_aa: CASKIRQGETEAFF; cdr3_nt: TGTGCCAGCAAGATACGACAGGGCGAGACTGAAGCTTTCTTT
d_call: TRBD1; clone_size: NA; v_call: TRBV14; cdr3_length: 16; j_call: TRBJ2-2; cdr3_aa: CASSHLLGQATGELFF; cdr3_nt: TGTGCCAGCAGCCACCTCCTGGGACAGGCGACCGGGGAGCTGTTTTTT
d_call: TRBD1; clone_size: NA; v_call: TRBV5-1; cdr3_length: 13; j_call: TRBJ1-1; cdr3_aa: CASSLTGDTEAFF; cdr3_nt: TGCGCCAGCAGCCTGACAGGGGACACTGAAGCTTTCTTT
d_call: TRBD2; clone_size: NA; v_call: TRBV11-3; cdr3_length: 17; j_call: TRBJ2-1; cdr3_aa: CASSSWTSGSSYNEQFF; cdr3_nt: TGTGCCAGCAGCTCTTGGACTAGCGGGAGCTCCTACAATGAGCAGTTCTTC
d_call: NA; clone_size: NA; v_call: TRBV15; cdr3_length: 15; j_call: TRBJ2-1; cdr3_aa: CATSLGQALYNEQFF; cdr3_nt: TGTGCCACCAGCCTGGGGCAGGCCCTTTACAATGAGCAGTTCTTC
d_call: NA; clone_size: NA; v_call: TRBV19; cdr3_length: 15; j_call: TRBJ2-7; cdr3_aa: CASSTMTGSSYEQYF; cdr3_nt: TGTGCCAGTAGTACAATGACGGGGAGCTCCTACGAGCAGTACTTC
d_call: NA; clone_size: NA; v_call: TRBV4-3; cdr3_length: 15; j_call: TRBJ1-1; cdr3_aa: CASSQEAGMNTEAFF; cdr3_nt: TGCGCCAGCAGCCAAGAGGCAGGGATGAACACTGAAGCTTTCTTT
d_call: NA; clone_size: NA; v_call: TRBV14; cdr3_length: 13; j_call: TRBJ1-5; cdr3_aa: CASSQGGNQPQHF; cdr3_nt: TGTGCCAGCAGCCAAGGAGGCAATCAGCCCCAGCATTTT
d_call: TRBD2; clone_size: NA; v_call: TRBV7-7; cdr3_length: 15; j_call: TRBJ2-7; cdr3_aa: CASSPTGLAGSEQYF; cdr3_nt: TGTGCTAGCAGCCCCACGGGACTAGCGGGAAGCGAGCAGTACTTC
d_call: NA; clone_size: NA; v_call: TRBV6-5; cdr3_length: 14; j_call: TRBJ1-4; cdr3_aa: CASSPSRANEKLFF; cdr3_nt: TGTGCCAGCAGCCCAAGTAGAGCCAATGAAAAACTGTTTTTT
d_call: NA; clone_size: NA; v_call: TRBV27; cdr3_length: 14; j_call: TRBJ1-4; cdr3_aa: CASSLYALNEKLFF; cdr3_nt: TGTGCCAGCAGTTTGTATGCCTTAAATGAAAAACTGTTTTTT
d_call: NA; clone_size: NA; v_call: TRBV7-6; cdr3_length: 15; j_call: TRBJ2-7; cdr3_aa: CASSLVFGGSDEQYF; cdr3_nt: TGTGCCAGCAGCTTAGTTTTCGGTGGGTCCGACGAGCAGTACTTC
d_call: TRBD2; clone_size: NA; v_call: TRBV5-6; cdr3_length: 15; j_call: TRBJ2-7; cdr3_aa: CASSSAGRTPYEQYF; cdr3_nt: TGTGCCAGCAGCTCAGCCGGGAGGACCCCCTACGAGCAGTACTTC
d_call: TRBD1; clone_size: NA; v_call: TRBV25-1; cdr3_length: 15; j_call: TRBJ1-4; cdr3_aa: CASSESTGEAEKLFF; cdr3_nt: TGTGCCAGCAGTGAATCTACAGGGGAGGCTGAAAAACTGTTTTTT
d_call: TRBD2; clone_size: NA; v_call: TRBV13; cdr3_length: 15; j_call: TRBJ2-1; cdr3_aa: CASSALGLADNEQFF; cdr3_nt: TGTGCCAGCAGCGCCCTGGGACTAGCGGACAATGAGCAGTTCTTC
d_call: TRBD1; clone_size: few; v_call: TRBV27; cdr3_length: 15; j_call: TRBJ2-3; cdr3_aa: CASSLRKGATDTQYF; cdr3_nt: TGTGCCAGCAGTTTACGAAAGGGGGCCACAGATACGCAGTATTTT
d_call: TRBD2; clone_size: NA; v_call: TRBV14; cdr3_length: 16; j_call: TRBJ2-3; cdr3_aa: CASSQELAGHTDTQYF; cdr3_nt: TGTGCCAGCAGCCAAGAACTAGCGGGTCACACAGATACGCAGTATTTT
d_call: NA; clone_size: NA; v_call: TRBV15; cdr3_length: 15; j_call: TRBJ2-1; cdr3_aa: CATSQATQATDEQFF; cdr3_nt: TGTGCCACCAGCCAAGCGACGCAGGCTACGGATGAGCAGTTCTTC
d_call: NA; clone_size: few; v_call: TRBV9; cdr3_length: 9; j_call: TRBJ1-3; cdr3_aa: CASPVPAHF; cdr3_nt: TGTGCCAGCCCCGTCCCGGCCCATTTT
d_call: TRBD1; clone_size: NA; v_call: TRBV7-9; cdr3_length: 14; j_call: TRBJ2-7; cdr3_aa: CASSPADREYEQYF; cdr3_nt: TGTGCCAGCAGCCCGGCCGACAGGGAATACGAGCAGTACTTC
d_call: NA; clone_size: many; v_call: TRBV18; cdr3_length: 13; j_call: TRBJ1-1; cdr3_aa: CASGLQANTEAFF; cdr3_nt: TGTGCCAGCGGACTGCAGGCGAACACTGAAGCTTTCTTT
d_call: TRBD1; clone_size: NA; v_call: TRBV28; cdr3_length: 16; j_call: TRBJ1-1; cdr3_aa: CASSPTGASRSTEAFF; cdr3_nt: TGTGCCAGCAGCCCCACAGGGGCCAGTAGGAGCACTGAAGCTTTCTTT
d_call: NA; clone_size: NA; v_call: TRBV18; cdr3_length: 13; j_call: TRBJ2-7; cdr3_aa: CASSPYPTYEQYF; cdr3_nt: TGTGCCAGCTCACCGTACCCGACCTACGAGCAGTACTTC
d_call: NA; clone_size: NA; v_call: TRBV5-1; cdr3_length: 12; j_call: TRBJ2-3; cdr3_aa: CASSFTRGPQYF; cdr3_nt: TGCGCCAGCAGCTTTACCCGAGGCCCGCAGTATTTT
d_call: TRBD2; clone_size: NA; v_call: TRBV29-1; cdr3_length: 12; j_call: TRBJ2-4; cdr3_aa: CSVVAGVSIQYF; cdr3_nt: TGCAGCGTCGTAGCGGGAGTGAGCATTCAGTACTTC